A selection of T cell receptor beta chains follows, all from one sample in a study of tumor and adjacent non-tumor tissue in lung cancer. TCRdb ran MiXCR on the multiplex PCR reads and lists one entry per CDR3 protein. The sample lists about 200,000 distinct CDR3 sequences, about 71% occurring once. The sequencing sample was made of lung tumor tissue. The receptors stem from a man aged 60 to 69 with non-small cell lung cancer. Each CDR3 is given with its conserved first and last residue. D genes are given only for firm matches. Some rows mark clone size as missing; the rest say once, few, many or name a class of expanded clone.

TGTGCCAGTAGCCTCTGGACCCGGGAGCTGTTTTTT,CASSLWTRELFF,once,TRBV11-1,-,TRBJ2-2
TGTGCCAGCAGTACCTATCAGCCCCAGCATTTT,CASSTYQPQHF,-,TRBV28,-,TRBJ1-5
TGCAGTGGAAGACAGGGAGATGAAAAACTGTTTTTT,CSGRQGDEKLFF,many,TRBV20-1,TRBD1,TRBJ1-4
TGTGCCAGTAGGCAAACTAGCGCGCGAGAGACCCAGTACTTC,CASRQTSARETQYF,-,TRBV19,TRBD2,TRBJ2-5
TGTGCCAGCAGTTTCCAGACCAATAATTCACCCCTCCACTTT,CASSFQTNNSPLHF,-,TRBV11-2,-,TRBJ1-6
TGTGCCAGCAGTTACAGCGGGGTAGCGGGCACAGATACGCAGTATTTT,CASSYSGVAGTDTQYF,few,TRBV6-5,TRBD2,TRBJ2-3
TGTGCCAAGCTCCGGGTCGCGAAAGGGGATCAGCCCCAGCATTTT,CAKLRVAKGDQPQHF,few,TRBV12-3/TRBV12-4,-,TRBJ1-5
TGTGCCAGCTCGCTTTCTACCCAGCCCCTTTCCTACGAGCGGTACTTT,CASSLSTQPLSYERYF,-,TRBV18,-,TRBJ2-7
TGCAGTGCCACAGCGGGAGGGTTTTACAACGAACAGTTCTTC,CSATAGGFYNEQFF,-,TRBV20-1,TRBD2,TRBJ2-1
TGTGCCAGCAGTTACCGGGGACGCTATAGCTCAGATACGAAGTATTTT,CASSYRGRYSSDTKYF,-,TRBV6-5,-,TRBJ2-3
TGTGCCAGTAGCTTCAGGGTGGGCAATCCCGAGCATTACTTC,CASSFRVGNPEHYF,-,TRBV7-9,-,TRBJ2-7
TGTGCCAGCGGCTTATCTTGGCTAGCGGGAGGGAACAATGAGCAGTTCTTC,CASGLSWLAGGNNEQFF,-,TRBV11-1,TRBD2,TRBJ2-1
TGTGCCAGCAGCCCCAGGGGAGAGACTAAGTACTTC,CASSPRGETKYF,-,TRBV11-3,-,TRBJ2-5
TGTGCCAACAGACCCGAGGACAGGGGATTACGAGAAGCTTTCTTT,CANRPEDRGLREAFF,-,TRBV11-1,TRBD1,TRBJ1-1
TGTGCCAGCAGCTTGACAGCAAACTATGGCTACACCTTC,CASSLTANYGYTF,many,TRBV11-3,-,TRBJ1-2
TGTACCAACAGCCAAGAGGGGGGCTGGGCTGAAGCTTTCTTT,CTNSQEGGWAEAFF,-,TRBV14,-,TRBJ1-1